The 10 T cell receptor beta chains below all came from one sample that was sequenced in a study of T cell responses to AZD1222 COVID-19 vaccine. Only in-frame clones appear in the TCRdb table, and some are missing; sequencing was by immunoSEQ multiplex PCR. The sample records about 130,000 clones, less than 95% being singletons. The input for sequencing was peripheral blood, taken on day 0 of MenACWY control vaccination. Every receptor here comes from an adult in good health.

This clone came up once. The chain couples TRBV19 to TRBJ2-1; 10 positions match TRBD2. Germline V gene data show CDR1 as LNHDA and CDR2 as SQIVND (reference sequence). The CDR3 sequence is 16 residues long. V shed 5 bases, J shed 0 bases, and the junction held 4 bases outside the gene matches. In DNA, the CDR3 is TGTGCCAGTAGTTCGGTAGCGGGAGGCTCCTACAATGAGCAGTTCTTC. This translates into CASSSVAGGSYNEQFF. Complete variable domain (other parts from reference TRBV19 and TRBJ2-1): DGGITQSPKYLFRKEGQNVTLSCEQNLNHDAMYWYRQDPGQGLRLIYYSQIVNDFQKGDIAEGYSVSREKKESFPLTVTSAQKNPTAFYLCASSSVAGGSYNEQFFGPGTRLTVL.

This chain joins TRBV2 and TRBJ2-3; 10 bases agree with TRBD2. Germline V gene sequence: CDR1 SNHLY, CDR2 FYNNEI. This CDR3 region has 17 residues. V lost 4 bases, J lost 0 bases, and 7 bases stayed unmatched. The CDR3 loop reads CASSGASGSTSTDTQYF. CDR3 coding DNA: TGTGCCAGCAGTGGTGCTAGCGGGAGCACTAGCACAGATACGCAGTATTTT.

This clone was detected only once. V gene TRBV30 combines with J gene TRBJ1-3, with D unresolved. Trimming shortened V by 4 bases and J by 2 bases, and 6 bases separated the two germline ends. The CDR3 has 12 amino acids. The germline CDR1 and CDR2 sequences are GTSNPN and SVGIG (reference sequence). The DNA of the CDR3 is TGTGCCTGGAAGAAGGCTGGAAACACCATATATTTT. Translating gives CAWKKAGNTIYF.

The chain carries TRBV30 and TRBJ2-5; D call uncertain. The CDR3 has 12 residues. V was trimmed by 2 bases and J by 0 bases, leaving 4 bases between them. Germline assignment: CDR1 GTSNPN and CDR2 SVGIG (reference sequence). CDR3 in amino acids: CAWSLNQETQYF. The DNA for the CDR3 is TGTGCCTGGAGTCTAAACCAAGAGACCCAGTACTTC. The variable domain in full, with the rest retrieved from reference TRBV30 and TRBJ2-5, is SQTIHQWPATLVQPVGSPLSLECTVEGTSNPNLYWYRQAAGRGLQLLFYSVGIGQISSEVPQNLSASRPQDRQFILSSKKLLLSDSGFYLCAWSLNQETQYFGPGTRLLVL.

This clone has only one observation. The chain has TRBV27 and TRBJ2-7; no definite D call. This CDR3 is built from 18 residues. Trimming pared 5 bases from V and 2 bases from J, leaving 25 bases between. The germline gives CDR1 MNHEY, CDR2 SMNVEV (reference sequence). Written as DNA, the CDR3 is TGTGCCAGCAGTCCACCCCGAACCTGGGTATTTACTACCTACGAGCAGTACGTC. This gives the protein CASSPPRTWVFTTYEQYV.

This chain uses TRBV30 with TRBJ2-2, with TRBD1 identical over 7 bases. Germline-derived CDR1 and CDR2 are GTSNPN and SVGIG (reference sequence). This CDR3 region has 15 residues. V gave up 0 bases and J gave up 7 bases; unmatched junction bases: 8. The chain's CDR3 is CAWSVVKGAGGELFF. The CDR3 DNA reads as TGTGCCTGGAGTGTAGTCAAGGGGGCGGGCGGGGAGCTGTTTTTT.

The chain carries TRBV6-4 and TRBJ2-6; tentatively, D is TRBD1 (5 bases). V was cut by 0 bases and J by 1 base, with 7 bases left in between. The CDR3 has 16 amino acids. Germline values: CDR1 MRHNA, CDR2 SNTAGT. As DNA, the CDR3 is TGTGCCAGCAGTGACTCGACAGCGTCTGGGGCCAACGTCCTGACTTTC. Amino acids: CASSDSTASGANVLTF.

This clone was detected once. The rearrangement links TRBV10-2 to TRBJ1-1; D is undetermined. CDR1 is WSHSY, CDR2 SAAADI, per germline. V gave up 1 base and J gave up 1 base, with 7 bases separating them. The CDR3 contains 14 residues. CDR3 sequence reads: CASSEWGENTEAFF. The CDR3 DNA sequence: TGCGCCAGCAGTGAGTGGGGTGAGAACACTGAAGCTTTCTTT.

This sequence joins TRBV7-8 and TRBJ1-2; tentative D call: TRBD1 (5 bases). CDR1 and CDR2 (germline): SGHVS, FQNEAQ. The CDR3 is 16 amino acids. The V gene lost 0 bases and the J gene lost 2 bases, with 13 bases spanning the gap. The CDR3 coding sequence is TGTGCCAGCAGCTTAGCCCGACAGAGTAGGAACTATGGCTACACCTTC. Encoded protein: CASSLARQSRNYGYTF.

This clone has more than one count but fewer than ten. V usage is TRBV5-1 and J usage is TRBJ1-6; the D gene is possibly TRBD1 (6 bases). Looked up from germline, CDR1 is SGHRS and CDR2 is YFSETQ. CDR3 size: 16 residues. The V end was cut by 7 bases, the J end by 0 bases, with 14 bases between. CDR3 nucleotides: TGCGCCAGCGCCGAGACAGGTAGCTCCTATAATTCACCCCTCCACTTT. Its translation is CASAETGSSYNSPLHF.